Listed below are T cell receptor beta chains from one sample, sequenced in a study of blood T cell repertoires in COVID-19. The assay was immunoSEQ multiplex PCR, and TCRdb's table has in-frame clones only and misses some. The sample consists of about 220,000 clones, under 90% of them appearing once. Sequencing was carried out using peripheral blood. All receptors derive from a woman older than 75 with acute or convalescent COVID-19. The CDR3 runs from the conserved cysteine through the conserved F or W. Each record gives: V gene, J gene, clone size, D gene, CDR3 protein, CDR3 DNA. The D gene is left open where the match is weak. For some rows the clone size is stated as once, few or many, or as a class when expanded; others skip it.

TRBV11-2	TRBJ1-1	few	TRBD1	CASSLTGTANTEAFF	TGTGCCAGCAGCTTAACAGGGACAGCGAACACTGAAGCTTTCTTT
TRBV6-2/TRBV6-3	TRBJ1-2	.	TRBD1	CASSWGTGQPMADYGYTF	TGTGCCAGCAGTTGGGGCACGGGACAGCCCATGGCAGACTATGGCTACACCTTC
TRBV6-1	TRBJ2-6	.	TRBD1	CASSEPTGQTSGANVLTF	TGTGCCAGCAGTGAACCTACGGGACAGACCTCTGGGGCCAACGTCCTGACTTTC
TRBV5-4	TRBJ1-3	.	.	CASSLEPGFAIYF	TGTGCCAGCAGCTTGGAGCCAGGTTTCGCCATATATTTT
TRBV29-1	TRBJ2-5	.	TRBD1	CSVVFGTGHQETQYF	TGCAGCGTTGTTTTCGGGACAGGGCACCAAGAGACCCAGTACTTC
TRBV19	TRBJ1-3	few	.	CASSTLQGVGSGNTIYF	TGTGCCAGTAGTACCTTACAGGGTGTCGGCTCTGGAAACACCATATATTTT
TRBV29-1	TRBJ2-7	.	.	CSAGTARGTEQYF	TGCAGCGCTGGGACTGCACGAGGTACCGAGCAGTACTTC
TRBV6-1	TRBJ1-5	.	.	CASSEMRPPAGARQPQHF	TGTGCCAGCAGTGAAATGCGGCCCCCCGCGGGGGCCAGGCAGCCCCAGCATTTT
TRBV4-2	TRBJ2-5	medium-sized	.	CASSQDPRYQETQYF	TGTGCCAGCAGCCAAGATCCGCGGTACCAAGAGACCCAGTACTTC
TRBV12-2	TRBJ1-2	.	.	CASLPLGYGYTF	TGTGCAAGTCTCCCCCTAGGCTATGGCTACACCTTC
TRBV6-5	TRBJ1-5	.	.	CASRSGQPSNQPQHF	TGTGCCAGCAGGTCGGGACAACCTAGCAATCAGCCCCAGCATTTT